Each of the 20 T cell receptor beta chains below was sequenced from the same sample in a study of blood T cells in healthy people across ages (dated by TCRdb to 2015 to 2017). The library was generated by 5' RACE. Reads for this sample came from an Illumina HiSeq 2500. A second PCR of roughly 6 to 11 cycles was run with a J-beta primer mix and a sample-barcoded 5' primer. Using fastp at Q25 and MiXCR, TCRdb reprocessed the public reads and kept productive beta chains. When rows share a CDR3 protein, they turn into one entry using the most common DNA and genes. The sample yields some 550,000 distinct CDR3 sequences; around 48% were counted once. Under 30% of the sample comes from the top ten. Material for sequencing was blood. These receptors were collected from a man at least 80 years old in good health.

This clonotype was picked up one time. The chain carries TRBV9 and TRBJ2-7; 8 positions match TRBD1. The CDR3 is 15 amino acids. Trimming took 0 bases from V and 5 from J; bases not matched to a gene: 7. CDR1 is SGDLS and CDR2 is YYNGEE in the germline V gene. The CDR3 nucleotides are TGTGCCAGCAGCGTAGCGGGGACAGGTGGGAACGAGCAGTACTTC. This translates into CASSVAGTGGNEQYF. Drawing the rest from reference TRBV9 and TRBJ2-7, the complete variable domain is DSGVTQTPKHLITATGQRVTLRCSPRSGDLSVYWYQQSLDQGLQFLIQYYNGEERAKGNILERFSAQQFPDLHSELNLSSLELGDSALYFCASSVAGTGGNEQYFGPGTRLTVT.

This clonotype was seen only a few times. The junction differs from germline at one of its ends, possibly a read error. The rearrangement joins TRBV7-2 to TRBJ2-1, with D tentatively TRBD2 (5 bases). Looked up from germline, CDR1 is SGHTA and CDR2 is FQGNSA. The CDR3 loop spans 14 amino acids. The chain's CDR3 is CASSLVRGTYEQYF. CDR3 bases: TGTGCCAGCAGCTTAGTTCGGGGAACCTACGAGCAGTACTTT.

This clonotype has only a few counts. The chain is built from TRBV7-2 and TRBJ1-4; D is ambiguous. Germline loops: CDR1 SGHTA, CDR2 FQGNSA. The CDR3 has 13 residues. Trimming took off 5 bases at V and 10 bases at J, with 14 bases between the two ends. The CDR3, as DNA: TGTGCCAGCAGCGCATCCGCCGGGTCAAAACTGTTTTTT. Translation: CASSASAGSKLFF.

The CDR3 reads CASSQDAAGGTGGNEQFF. CDR3 bases: TGCGCCAGCAGCCAAGATGCGGCTGGAGGGACAGGGGGCAATGAGCAGTTCTTC. The V and J genes are TRBV4-1 and TRBJ2-1; 11 positions agree with TRBD1. The germline V gene encodes CDR1 MGHRA and CDR2 YSYEKL. The CDR3 spans 18 residues. V gave up 0 bases and J gave up 6 bases; unmatched junction bases: 10.

This clonotype was counted at least ten times. The chain uses TRBV6-5 and TRBJ1-1, with D unresolved. CDR1 and CDR2 (germline): MNHEY, SVGAGI. The CDR3 totals 13 residues. The ends were cut back, 6 bases at V and 3 bases at J, with 11 bases in the middle. The CDR3 protein is CASSTPPDTEAFF. The CDR3 DNA is TGTGCCAGCAGCACTCCCCCGGACACTGAAGCTTTCTTT.

This clonotype was counted between two and nine times. This sequence joins TRBV20-1 and TRBJ2-5; no clear D gene. This CDR3 spans 11 amino acids. Germline V gene lookup returns CDR1 DFQATT and CDR2 SNEGSKA (reference sequence). Trimming took 4 bases from V and 11 from J, leaving 14 bases between them. The CDR3 here is CSATPDNEQYF. CDR3 nucleotide sequence: TGCAGTGCTACGCCCGACAATGAGCAGTACTTC.

The chain has TRBV28 and TRBJ1-2; no firm D call. Per germline, CDR1 MDHEN and CDR2 SYDVKM. CDR3 length: 15 amino acids. V lost 1 base and J 2 bases, leaving 11 bases between the germline ends. The CDR3 coding sequence is TGTGCCAGCAGTTTATATTCCACCGGGAACTATGGCTACACCTTC. It specifies CASSLYSTGNYGYTF.

The chain has TRBV20-1 and TRBJ1-2; D gene unclear. Germline-derived CDR1 and CDR2 are DFQATT and SNEGSKA (reference sequence). The length of the CDR3 is 14 residues. The ends were cut back, 0 bases at V and 2 bases at J, with 10 bases in the middle. Here the CDR3 DNA reads TGCAGTGCTAGAGAGGCCCTGGGGAACTATGGCTACACCTTC. This codes for CSAREALGNYGYTF.

This clonotype has just a few counts. The chain uses TRBV4-3 and TRBJ2-5; D might be TRBD2 (6 bases). The CDR3 extends over 16 amino acids. CDR1 LGHNA and CDR2 YSLEER come from the germline V gene. V lost 3 bases and J 5 bases, leaving 19 bases between the germline ends. The CDR3, as DNA: TGCGCCAGCAGCCAGGTGTACGGGGGAGGTTTCGAGACCCAGTACTTC. Amino acid sequence: CASSQVYGGGFETQYF.

The V and J genes are TRBV5-1 and TRBJ2-3; D is undetermined. V was clipped by 0 bases and J by 3 bases, with 14 bases between them. Per germline, CDR1 SGHRS and CDR2 YFSETQ. CDR3 size: 16 residues. CDR3 DNA: TGCGCCAGCAGCTTGGATTCGGCGGCGGATACAGATACGCAGTATTTT. Its protein is CASSLDSAADTDTQYF.

The V call is TRBV7-9, the J call TRBJ1-6; maybe TRBD1 (5 bases). The CDR3 is 14 residues long. Between the trimmed V and J ends, which lost 4 bases and 6 bases, there was a span of 10 bases. Germline CDR1 is SEHNR and CDR2 is FQNEAQ (reference sequence). The CDR3 spells CASSSDRLNSPLHF. The CDR3 bases are TGTGCCAGCAGCTCAGACAGACTTAATTCACCCCTCCACTTT.

The CDR3 loop is CASSQVFRVGVGEQYF. DNA of the CDR3: TGTGCCAGCAGCCAAGTATTCCGAGTGGGAGTTGGTGAGCAGTACTTC. The chain couples TRBV3-1 to TRBJ2-4, with a tentative D call TRBD2 (5 bases). Germline loops: CDR1 LGHDT, CDR2 YNNKEL (reference sequence). Trimming removed 1 base from V and 13 bases from J, with 23 bases in between. The CDR3 length is 16 residues.

The chain joins TRBV30 to TRBJ1-1; TRBD1 might be the D (5 bases). The CDR3 is 13 amino acids. V lost 1 base and J 2 bases, leaving 8 bases between the germline ends. Germline V gene data show CDR1 as GTSNPN and CDR2 as SVGIG (reference sequence). As DNA, the CDR3 is TGTGCCTGGAGTGGGGGGGACAACACTGAAGCTTTCTTT. This codes for CAWSGGDNTEAFF.

This clonotype was detected ten times or more. This chain links TRBV6-6 with TRBJ2-1, with TRBD1 identical over 9 bases. The CDR3 has 16 amino acids. V lost 0 bases to trimming and J lost 6 bases; unmatched junction nucleotides: 6. The germline CDR1 and CDR2 sequences are MNHNY and SVGAGI (reference sequence). The CDR3 DNA reads as TGTGCCAGCAGTTACTCGAATCCGGACAGGGGCAATGAGCAGTTCTTC. Amino acids: CASSYSNPDRGNEQFF.

The gene calls are TRBV9 and TRBJ2-1; the D gene is possibly TRBD2 (6 bases). Germline CDR1 and CDR2: SGDLS and YYNGEE. Trimming took off 4 bases at V and 11 bases at J, with 16 bases between the two ends. The CDR3 length is 13 residues. The CDR3, as DNA: TGTGCCAGCAGCCCCCGGGAGCGGGTAAAGCAGTTCTTC. Encoded protein: CASSPRERVKQFF.

J is TRBJ2-4 and V is TRBV25-1; 7 positions match TRBD1. The DNA end lines up better with TRBJ2-7; the J call may be wrong. The CDR3 length is 15 residues. Germline V CDR1 and CDR2: MGHDK, SYGVNS. This CDR3 reads CASSERDSTLYEQYF. The CDR3 region has the DNA TGTGCCAGCAGTGAAAGGGACAGCACCCTCTACGAGCAGTACTTC.

The J gene is TRBJ1-6, the V gene TRBV7-2, with D tentatively TRBD1 (5 bases). This CDR3 is 16 amino acids long. V was cut by 5 bases and J by 5 bases, with 16 bases left in between. Germline CDR1 and CDR2: SGHTA and FQGNSA. The CDR3 is CASSLEWGPHNSPLHF. CDR3 coding DNA: TGTGCCAGCAGCCTAGAATGGGGACCGCATAATTCACCCCTCCACTTT.

The CDR3 DNA is TGTGCCAGCAGCGGGGGACTAGCGGTCGAGCAGTACTTC. It is translated as CASSGGLAVEQYF. The chain has TRBV5-4 and TRBJ2-7; TRBD2 aligns across 11 bases. Germline CDR1 is SGHNT and CDR2 is YYREEE (reference sequence). This CDR3 comprises 13 residues. V trimming: 4 bases; J trimming: 6 bases; junction bases outside the gene matches: 3.

There are a few counts of this clonotype. The chain is built from TRBV5-1 and TRBJ2-1; TRBD1 matches at 10 bases. The CDR3 length is 16 residues. V gave up 4 bases and J gave up 2 bases; unmatched junction bases: 6. Germline V lookup: CDR1 SGHRS, CDR2 YFSETQ. Here the CDR3 DNA reads TGCGCCAGCAGCCAACCGACAGGGGGCGCCTACAATGAGCAGTTCTTC. Translation gives CASSQPTGGAYNEQFF.

Comments on this clonotype: Since a much larger clone is just one base distant, this may be a read error. The chain employs TRBV5-1 and TRBJ2-7; D remains ambiguous. The V end was cut by 4 bases, the J end by 0 bases, with 11 bases between. The V gene's germline CDR1 is SGHRS and CDR2 YFSETQ. CDR3 size: 14 residues. CDR3 residues: CASSMDRSSYEQYF. The DNA for the CDR3 is TGCGCCAGCAGCATGGACCGCAGCTCCTACGAGCAGTACTTC. Using reference TRBV5-1 and TRBJ2-7 for the parts outside the CDR3, the full variable domain is KAGVTQTPRYLIKTRGQQVTLSCSPISGHRSVSWYQQTPGQGLQFLFEYFSETQRNKGNFPGRFSGRQFSNSRSEMNVSTLELGDSALYLCASSMDRSSYEQYFGPGTRLTVT.